This paragraph covers one T cell receptor beta chain sequence. The CDR3 has 12 amino acids. Germline CDR1 WNHNN, CDR2 SYGVQD (reference sequence). V shed 4 bases and J 9 bases; nucleotides not matched to a gene: 2. The authors' processing: Nucleated cell number was recorded as an estimate derived from reference gene primer amplification. Method: immunoSEQ multiplex PCR; TCRdb's copy keeps in-frame clones and lacks some. From that table come the V and J calls and clone size; the DNA was used to work out D and trimming. The repertoire includes 250,000 to 350,000 clones, approximately 90% of them detected once, and around 0.84% sits in the top ten. These data originate in a study of blood T cell repertoires in COVID-19. Looking at the study overall: Sites across the United States, Italy and Spain contributed samples from acute and convalescent COVID-19. T cells, B-cell-depleted T cells, or PBMCs supplied cDNA or gDNA.

This receptor was obtained from a man younger than 40 with acute or convalescent COVID-19. The chain joins TRBV10-1 to TRBJ2-3; 9 nucleotides match TRBD2. The sequenced sample was peripheral blood. The CDR3 sequence is CASSVTSGTQYF. DNA for the CDR3: TGCGCCAGCAGTGTCACTAGCGGGACGCAGTATTTT.